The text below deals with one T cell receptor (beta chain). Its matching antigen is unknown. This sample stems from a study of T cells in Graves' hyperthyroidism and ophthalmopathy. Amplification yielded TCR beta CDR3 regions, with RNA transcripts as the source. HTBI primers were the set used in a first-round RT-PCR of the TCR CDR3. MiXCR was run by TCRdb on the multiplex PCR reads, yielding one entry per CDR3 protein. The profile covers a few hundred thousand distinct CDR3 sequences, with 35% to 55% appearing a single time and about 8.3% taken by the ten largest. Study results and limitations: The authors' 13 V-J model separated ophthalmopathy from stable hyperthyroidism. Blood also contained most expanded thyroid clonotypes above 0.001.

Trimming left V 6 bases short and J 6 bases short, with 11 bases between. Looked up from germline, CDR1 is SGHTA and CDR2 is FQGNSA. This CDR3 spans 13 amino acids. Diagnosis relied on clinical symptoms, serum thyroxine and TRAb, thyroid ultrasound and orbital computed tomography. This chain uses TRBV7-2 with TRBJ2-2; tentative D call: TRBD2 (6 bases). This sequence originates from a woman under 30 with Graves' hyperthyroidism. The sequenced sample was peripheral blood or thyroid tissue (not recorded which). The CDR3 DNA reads TGTGCCAGCAGGGGAGGAAGGTCCGGGGAGCTGTTTTTT. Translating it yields CASRGGRSGELFF.